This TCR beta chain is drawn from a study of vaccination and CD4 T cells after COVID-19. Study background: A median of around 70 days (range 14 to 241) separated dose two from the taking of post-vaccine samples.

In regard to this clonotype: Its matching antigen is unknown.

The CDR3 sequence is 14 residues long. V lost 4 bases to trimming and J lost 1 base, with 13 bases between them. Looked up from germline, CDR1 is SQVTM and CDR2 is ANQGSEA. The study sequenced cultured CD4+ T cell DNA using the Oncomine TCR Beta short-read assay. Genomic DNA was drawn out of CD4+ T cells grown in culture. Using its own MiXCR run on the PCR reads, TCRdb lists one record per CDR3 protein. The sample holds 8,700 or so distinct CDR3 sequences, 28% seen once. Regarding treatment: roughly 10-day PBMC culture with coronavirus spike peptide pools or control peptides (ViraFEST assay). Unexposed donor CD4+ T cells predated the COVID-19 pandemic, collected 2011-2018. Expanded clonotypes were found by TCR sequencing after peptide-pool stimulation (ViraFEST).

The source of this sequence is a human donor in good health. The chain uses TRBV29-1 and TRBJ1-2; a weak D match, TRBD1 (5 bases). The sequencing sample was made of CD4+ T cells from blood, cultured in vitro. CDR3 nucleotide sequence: TGCAGCGTTGTAGGGGCAACCATTAACTATGGCTACACCTTC. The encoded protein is CSVVGATINYGYTF.